Listed here are 30 T cell receptor beta chains from one sample, sequenced in a study of T-cell reconstitution after alpha-beta-depleted transplantation in children. This sample's TCRbeta library carried unique molecular identifier barcodes. A single record per CDR3 protein comes from TCRdb applying MiXCR to the PCR reads. This sample yields 540,000 or so distinct CDR3 sequences, of which approximately 22% are seen a single time; 13% to 15% belongs to the top ten. This sample comprised PBMCs, mostly from graft donor cells, obtained 360 days after TCRalphabeta/CD19-depleted stem cell transplant. The source is a boy less than two years old who had a stem cell transplant for acute myeloid leukemia, so the T cells may come from the graft donor.

The chain recombines TRBV5-1 with TRBJ2-3, with D unresolved. Between the trimmed V and J ends, which lost 5 bases and 6 bases, there was a span of 13 bases. Germline CDR1 SGHRS, CDR2 YFSETQ. This CDR3 comprises 13 residues. The CDR3 reads CASSVGASDTQYF. The CDR3 DNA follows: TGCGCCAGCAGTGTAGGAGCATCGGATACGCAGTATTTT.

This clonotype came up a few times. V is TRBV7-2 and J is TRBJ2-5; 12 nucleotides agree with TRBD2. Per germline, CDR1 SGHTA and CDR2 FQGNSA. The CDR3 sequence is 16 residues long. J was trimmed by 0 bases and V by 5 bases; bases with no gene match: 4. CDR3 sequence: CASSLGLAGNQETQYF. Here the CDR3 DNA reads TGTGCCAGCAGCCTCGGACTAGCGGGGAACCAAGAGACCCAGTACTTC.

V is TRBV6-2 or TRBV6-3 and J is TRBJ1-5; TRBD1 matches 9 bases. Germline CDR1 reads MNHEY; CDR2 reads SVGEGT. The J segment lost 7 bases and the V segment lost 8 bases, leaving 9 bases of the junction unmatched. The CDR3 consists of 14 residues. CDR3 loop: CASSPWTGDQPQHF. The CDR3 DNA is TGTGCCAGCTCCCCATGGACAGGGGACCAGCCCCAGCATTTT.

V gene TRBV28 combines with J gene TRBJ2-3, with TRBD2 as a possible D gene (6 bases). The germline V gene has CDR1 MDHEN and CDR2 SYDVKM. V dropped 4 bases and J dropped 6 bases, with 11 bases sitting between them. The CDR3 loop spans 13 amino acids. The CDR3: CASSSASEDTQYF. The DNA of the CDR3 is TGTGCCAGCAGTTCCGCTAGCGAGGATACGCAGTATTTT. Combining the CDR3 with reference TRBV28 and TRBJ2-3 gives the whole variable domain DVKVTQSSRYLVKRTGEKVFLECVQDMDHENMFWYRQDPGLGLRLIYFSYDVKMKEKGDIPEGYSVSREKKERFSLILESASTNQTSMYLCASSSASEDTQYFGPGTRLTVL.

This clonotype was counted at least ten times. The V and J genes are TRBV9 and TRBJ2-5, with TRBD2 matching 13 bases. The germline V gene has CDR1 SGDLS and CDR2 YYNGEE. The junction had 2 bases not matched to a gene; V was cut back by 2 bases and J by 4 bases. The CDR3 totals 15 residues. This CDR3 reads CASSVTSGGVETQYF. Here the CDR3 DNA reads TGTGCCAGCAGCGTCACTAGCGGGGGGGTAGAGACCCAGTACTTC.

The rearrangement links TRBV12-3 or TRBV12-4 to TRBJ2-1, with 10 bases aligning to TRBD1. V dropped 5 bases and J dropped 6; count of bases not matched to a gene: 7. The CDR3 has 15 residues. CDR3 sequence: CASSTPGQGTNEQFF. The CDR3 DNA sequence: TGTGCCAGCAGTACCCCGGGACAGGGGACCAATGAGCAGTTCTTC.

This clonotype came up many times. The V and J genes are TRBV20-1 and TRBJ2-7, with a tentative D call TRBD2 (5 bases). The V end was cut by 3 bases, the J end by 2 bases, with 11 bases between. CDR3 size: 13 residues. Germline-derived CDR1 and CDR2 are DFQATT and SNEGSKA (reference sequence). The CDR3 nucleotides are TGCAGTGCTAGGGCGGACTCCCCCTACGAGCAGTACTTC. Translated, it gives CSARADSPYEQYF.

The V gene is TRBV4-3, the J gene TRBJ2-5; 12 bases fit TRBD2. The CDR3 extends over 15 amino acids. The germline gives CDR1 LGHNA, CDR2 YSLEER. V lost 2 bases, J lost 5 bases, and 3 bases stayed unmatched. Here the CDR3 reads CASSQTSGGWETQYF. In DNA form, the CDR3 reads TGCGCCAGCAGCCAAACTAGCGGGGGGTGGGAGACCCAGTACTTC.

The table lists this clonotype with a few counts. The chain combines TRBV5-1 with TRBJ2-3; possibly TRBD1 for D (6 bases). V lost 1 base to trimming and J lost 2 bases, with 11 bases between them. The CDR3 is made up of 15 amino acids. CDR1 is SGHRS and CDR2 is YFSETQ in the germline V gene. CDR3 sequence (DNA): TGCGCCAGCAGCTTGATACAGGGCGCCACAGATACGCAGTATTTT. Its protein is CASSLIQGATDTQYF.

This clonotype was seen repeatedly, ten times or more. The CDR3 bases are TGTGCCAGCAGCTTGGGCAGGGGGGACGAGCAGTACTTC. Translated, it gives CASSLGRGDEQYF. V usage is TRBV5-6 and J usage is TRBJ2-7, with D possibly matching TRBD1 (7 bases). CDR3 length equals 13 residues. From germline, CDR1 is SGHDT and CDR2 YYEEEE. V lost 0 bases, J lost 5 bases, and 9 bases lay in between.

The chain employs TRBV7-9 and TRBJ1-3, with D possibly being TRBD1 (6 bases). The CDR3 is 16 amino acids. Trimming stripped 5 bases from V and 4 bases from J, with 18 bases between. Germline V gene lookup returns CDR1 SEHNR and CDR2 FQNEAQ (reference sequence). CDR3 nucleotide sequence: TGTGCCAGCAGCCACCCGGACAGAAGCGTCGGAAACACCATATATTTT. Its translation: CASSHPDRSVGNTIYF.

The rearrangement links TRBV28 to TRBJ2-7; TRBD1 matches 8 bases. Looked up from germline, CDR1 is MDHEN and CDR2 is SYDVKM. The CDR3 contains 18 residues. J lost 7 bases, V lost 6 bases, and 23 bases had no gene match. This CDR3 is CASSPARPGTGYIWEQYV. CDR3 sequence (DNA): TGTGCCAGCAGCCCTGCACGGCCCGGGACAGGTTACATATGGGAGCAGTACGTC.

This clonotype has a count of ten or more. The rearrangement links TRBV6-5 to TRBJ2-1; TRBD2 matches 10 bases. Germline V gene data show CDR1 as MNHEY and CDR2 as SVGAGI. V was clipped by 2 bases and J by 6 bases; unmatched bases: 4. This CDR3 is built from 15 residues. CDR3 loop: CASSYLAGDPNEQFF. CDR3 nucleotide sequence: TGTGCCAGCAGTTACCTAGCGGGGGATCCCAATGAGCAGTTCTTC.

The chain is built from TRBV4-3 and TRBJ2-1; D unresolved. CDR1 is LGHNA, CDR2 YSLEER, per germline. The length of the CDR3 is 16 residues. V was shortened by 0 bases and J by 5 bases, with 14 bases between the two germline ends. DNA for the CDR3: TGCGCCAGCAGCCAAGATCACGGATTTACCGACAATGAGCAGTTCTTC. Amino acids: CASSQDHGFTDNEQFF.

This chain connects TRBV20-1 to TRBJ2-1, with a weak D call TRBD2 (7 bases). The germline V and J ends were trimmed by 4 bases and 6 bases, with 13 bases remaining between them. CDR3 length equals 13 residues. Germline V CDR1 and CDR2: DFQATT, SNEGSKA (reference sequence). CDR3 coding DNA: TGCAGTGCTAACCAAGGGGGGGTCAATGAGCAGTTCTTC. Translation: CSANQGGVNEQFF.

This chain uses TRBV7-9 with TRBJ1-2; D not certain. V was clipped by 1 base and J by 12 bases, with 12 bases between them. This CDR3 is built from 12 residues. Per the germline V gene, CDR1 is SEHNR and CDR2 is FQNEAQ (reference sequence). For the CDR3, the DNA is TGTGCCAGCAGCTTAGAACTCAGGAGTGACACCTTC. This codes for CASSLELRSDTF. The full variable domain, with the rest looked up from reference TRBV7-9 and TRBJ1-2, is DTGVSQNPRHKITKRGQNVTFRCDPISEHNRLYWYRQTLGQGPEFLTYFQNEAQLEKSRLLSDRFSAERPKGSFSTLEIQRTEQGDSAMYLCASSLELRSDTFGSGTRLTVV.

The rearrangement links TRBV24-1 to TRBJ2-1; weak D call: TRBD1 (6 bases). The V gene's germline CDR1 is KGHDR and CDR2 SFDVKD. Trimming stripped 5 bases from V and 7 bases from J, with 11 bases between. The CDR3 spans 13 residues. Here the CDR3 reads CATSGDTSNEQFF. The CDR3 DNA sequence: TGTGCCACCAGTGGGGACACCTCGAATGAGCAGTTCTTC.

The rearrangement uses TRBV5-1 and TRBJ2-1, with 12 bases matching TRBD2. CDR3 length: 16 residues. The germline V gene encodes CDR1 SGHRS and CDR2 YFSETQ. V shed 7 bases, J shed 7 bases, and the junction held 12 bases outside the gene matches. The CDR3 coding sequence is TGCGCCAGCGGATATCTAGCGGGGGGGCCCTTGAATGAGCAGTTCTTC. Translating gives CASGYLAGGPLNEQFF.

This clonotype showed up just a few times. This chain uses TRBV6-5 with TRBJ2-3; the D gene is possibly TRBD1 (5 bases). Per the germline V gene, CDR1 is MNHEY and CDR2 is SVGAGI. V dropped 2 bases and J dropped 0 bases, with 9 bases sitting between them. This CDR3 contains 15 residues. CDR3 region: CASSYQGTSTDTQYF. In nucleotides, the CDR3 is TGTGCCAGCAGTTACCAGGGAACCAGCACAGATACGCAGTATTTT.

This clonotype showed up just a few times. The chain carries TRBV12-3 or TRBV12-4 and TRBJ1-3; D is perhaps TRBD1 (5 bases). V lost 4 bases, J lost 1 base, and 8 bases lay in between. The length of the CDR3 is 14 residues. CDR3 sequence: CASSSWGSGNTIYF. DNA for the CDR3: TGTGCCAGCAGTTCCTGGGGGTCTGGAAACACCATATATTTT.

The chain joins TRBV19 to TRBJ2-4; D may be TRBD1 or TRBD2 (5 bases each). The V gene's germline CDR1 is LNHDA and CDR2 SQIVND (reference sequence). The CDR3 covers 15 residues. The V end was cut by 5 bases, the J end by 8 bases, with 19 bases between. CDR3 nucleotide sequence: TGTGCCAGTAGTGTCCCTAAGGGACCCCGGGACATTCAGTACTTC. This codes for CASSVPKGPRDIQYF.

The CDR3, as DNA: TGTGCCAGCACTTGGGGGTGGTCCAATGAGCAGTTCTTC. Encoded protein: CASTWGWSNEQFF. This chain links TRBV12-3 or TRBV12-4 with TRBJ2-1; D possibly uses TRBD1 or TRBD2 (5 bases each). The CDR3 sequence is 13 residues long. V was cut by 7 bases and J by 6 bases, with 13 bases left in between.

CDR3 in amino acids: CSARDPGPYNSPLHF. CDR3 DNA: TGCAGTGCTAGAGATCCGGGTCCCTATAATTCACCCCTCCACTTT. The V and J genes are TRBV20-1 and TRBJ1-6, with unresolved D. The CDR3 consists of 15 residues. V gave up 0 bases and J gave up 2 bases, with 8 bases separating them. The germline gives CDR1 DFQATT, CDR2 SNEGSKA (reference sequence).

This clonotype was seen ten or more times. The V and J genes are TRBV29-1 and TRBJ2-5; D possibly matches TRBD1 or TRBD2 (5 bases each). Germline V gene lookup returns CDR1 SQVTM and CDR2 ANQGSEA. Trimming removed 1 base from V and 2 bases from J, with 11 bases in between. CDR3 length: 14 amino acids. This chain's CDR3 is CSVEGVGAQETQYF. The CDR3 nucleotides are TGCAGCGTTGAAGGTGTCGGGGCACAAGAGACCCAGTACTTC. The complete variable domain, with remaining parts taken from reference TRBV29-1 and TRBJ2-5, reads SAVISQKPSRDICQRGTSLTIQCQVDSQVTMMFWYRQQPGQSLTLIATANQGSEATYESGFVIDKFPISRPNLTFSTLTVSNMSPEDSSIYLCSVEGVGAQETQYFGPGTRLLVL.

This clonotype was counted a few times. The rearrangement links TRBV15 to TRBJ1-2; D remains unclear. CDR3 length: 15 amino acids. Looked up from germline, CDR1 is LNHNV and CDR2 is YYDKDF (reference sequence). The V gene lost 2 bases and the J gene lost 3 bases, with 13 bases spanning the gap. CDR3 protein: CATSRPLRADYGYTF. The CDR3 bases are TGTGCCACCAGCAGACCACTTAGGGCTGACTATGGCTACACCTTC.

The table lists this clonotype with many counts. The chain recombines TRBV12-3 or TRBV12-4 with TRBJ1-6; possible D gene TRBD1, 5 bases. The CDR3 covers 13 residues. Trimming pared 4 bases from V and 9 bases from J, leaving 10 bases between. The CDR3 here is CASSWQGGSPLHF. Here the CDR3 DNA reads TGTGCCAGCAGTTGGCAGGGTGGTTCACCCCTCCACTTT.

This clonotype was recorded at least ten times. V gene TRBV25-1 combines with J gene TRBJ2-5; possible D gene TRBD2, 6 bases. CDR1 is MGHDK and CDR2 is SYGVNS in the germline V gene. Between the trimmed V and J ends, which lost 3 bases and 1 base, there was a span of 15 bases. CDR3 size: 16 residues. The CDR3 nucleotides read TGTGCCAGCAGTGATCCGGCGGGACTCTCCCAAGAGACCCAGTACTTC. It encodes CASSDPAGLSQETQYF.

This chain connects TRBV7-2 to TRBJ2-5; 7 bases line up with TRBD1. Germline V lookup: CDR1 SGHTA, CDR2 FQGNSA. V shed 3 bases and J 4 bases; nucleotides not matched to a gene: 11. CDR3 length: 16 amino acids. Here the CDR3 reads CASSFRQGRVAETQYF. CDR3 DNA sequence: TGTGCCAGCAGCTTCCGACAGGGCAGGGTAGCAGAGACCCAGTACTTC.

This chain joins TRBV25-1 and TRBJ2-2; D gene ambiguous. Looked up from germline, CDR1 is MGHDK and CDR2 is SYGVNS. This CDR3 is 14 amino acids long. V shed 4 bases and J shed 3 bases, with 9 bases lying between them. Here the CDR3 reads CASSAPRDTGELFF. The DNA for the CDR3 is TGTGCCAGCAGTGCCCCACGGGACACCGGGGAGCTGTTTTTT.

There are a few counts of this clonotype. This sequence joins TRBV24-1 and TRBJ2-7, with D maybe TRBD1 (5 bases). There are 15 residues in the CDR3. Germline lookup yields CDR1 KGHDR and CDR2 SFDVKD. V was pared by 3 bases and J by 0 bases, with 11 bases between. For the CDR3, the DNA is TGTGCCACCAGTGATCCAAAGACAGCCTCCTACGAGCAGTACTTC. It translates to CATSDPKTASYEQYF.